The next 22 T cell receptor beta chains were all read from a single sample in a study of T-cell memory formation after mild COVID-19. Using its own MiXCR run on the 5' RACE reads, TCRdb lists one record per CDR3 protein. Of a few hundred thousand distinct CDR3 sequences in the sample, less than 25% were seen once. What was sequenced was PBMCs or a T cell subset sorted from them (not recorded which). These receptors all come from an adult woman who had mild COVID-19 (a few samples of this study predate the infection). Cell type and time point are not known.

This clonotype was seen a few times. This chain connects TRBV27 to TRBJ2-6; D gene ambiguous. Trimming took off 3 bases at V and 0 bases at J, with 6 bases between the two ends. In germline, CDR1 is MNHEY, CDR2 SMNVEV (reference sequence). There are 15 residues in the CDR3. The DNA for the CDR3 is TGTGCCAGCAGTTTGCATAACTCTGGGGCCAACGTCCTGACTTTC. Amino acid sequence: CASSLHNSGANVLTF.

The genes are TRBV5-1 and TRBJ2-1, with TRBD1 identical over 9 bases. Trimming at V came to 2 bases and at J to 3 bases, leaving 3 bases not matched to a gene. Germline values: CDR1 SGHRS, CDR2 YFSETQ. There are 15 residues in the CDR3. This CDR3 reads CASSFRDRDYNEQFF. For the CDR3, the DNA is TGCGCCAGCAGCTTCCGGGACAGGGACTACAATGAGCAGTTCTTC.

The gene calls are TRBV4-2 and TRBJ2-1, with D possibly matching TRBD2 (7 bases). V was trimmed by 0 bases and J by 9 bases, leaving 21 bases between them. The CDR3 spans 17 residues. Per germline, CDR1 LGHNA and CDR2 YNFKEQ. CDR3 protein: CASSQDVGQISGVEQFF. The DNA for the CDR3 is TGTGCCAGCAGCCAAGATGTAGGACAGATAAGCGGGGTTGAGCAGTTCTTC.

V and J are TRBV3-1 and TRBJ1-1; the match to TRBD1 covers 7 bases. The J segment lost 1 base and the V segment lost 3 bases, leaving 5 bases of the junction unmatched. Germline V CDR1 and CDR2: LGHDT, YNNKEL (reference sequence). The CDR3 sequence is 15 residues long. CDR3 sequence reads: CASSHLGQRNTEAFF. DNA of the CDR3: TGTGCCAGCAGCCACCTGGGACAGAGGAACACTGAAGCTTTCTTT. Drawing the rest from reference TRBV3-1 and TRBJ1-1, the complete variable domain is DTAVSQTPKYLVTQMGNDKSIKCEQNLGHDTMYWYKQDSKKFLKIMFSYNNKELIINETVPNRFSPKSPDKAHLNLHINSLELGDSAVYFCASSHLGQRNTEAFFGQGTRLTVV.

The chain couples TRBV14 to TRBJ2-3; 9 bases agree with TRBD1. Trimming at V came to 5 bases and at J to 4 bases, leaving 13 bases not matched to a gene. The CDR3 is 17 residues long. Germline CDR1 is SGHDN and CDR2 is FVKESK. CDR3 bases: TGTGCCAGCAGCTCCTATCACGGGACAGGGTCGTCAGATACGCAGTATTTT. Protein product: CASSSYHGTGSSDTQYF.

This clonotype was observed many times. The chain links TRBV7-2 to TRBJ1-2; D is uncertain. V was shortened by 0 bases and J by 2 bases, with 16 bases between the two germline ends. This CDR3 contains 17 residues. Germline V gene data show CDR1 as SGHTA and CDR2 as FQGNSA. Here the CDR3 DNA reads TGTGCCAGCAGCTTAGCGCATGCGGGCGGAGGCAACTATGGCTACACCTTC. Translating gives CASSLAHAGGGNYGYTF.

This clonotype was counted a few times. CDR3 protein: CASSPPGIDTQYF. The CDR3 DNA reads TGTGCCAGCTCACCACCAGGGATAGATACGCAGTATTTT. This chain connects TRBV18 to TRBJ2-3; D unclear. The CDR3 spans 13 residues. Trimming took off 0 bases at V and 5 bases at J, with 6 bases between the two ends. The germline gives CDR1 KGHSH, CDR2 LQKENI.

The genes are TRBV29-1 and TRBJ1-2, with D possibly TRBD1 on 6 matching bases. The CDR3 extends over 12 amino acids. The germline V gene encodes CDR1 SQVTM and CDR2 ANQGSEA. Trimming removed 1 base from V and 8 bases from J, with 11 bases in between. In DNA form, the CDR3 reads TGCAGCGTTGAAGGAAATCAGGGGGGCTACACCTTC. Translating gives CSVEGNQGGYTF.

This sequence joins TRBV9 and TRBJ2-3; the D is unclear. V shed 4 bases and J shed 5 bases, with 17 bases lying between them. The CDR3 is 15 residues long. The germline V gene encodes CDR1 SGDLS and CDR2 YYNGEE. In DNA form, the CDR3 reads TGTGCCAGCAGCCAGGTGGCAGAAGCTGGAGATACGCAGTATTTT. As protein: CASSQVAEAGDTQYF.

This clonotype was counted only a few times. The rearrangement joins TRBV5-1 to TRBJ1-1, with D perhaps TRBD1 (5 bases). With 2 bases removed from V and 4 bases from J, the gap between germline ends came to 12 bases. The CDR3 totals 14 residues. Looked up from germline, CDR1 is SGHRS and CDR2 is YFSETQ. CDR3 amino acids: CASSFEQVATEAFF. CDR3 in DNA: TGCGCCAGCAGCTTTGAACAGGTGGCCACTGAAGCTTTCTTT.

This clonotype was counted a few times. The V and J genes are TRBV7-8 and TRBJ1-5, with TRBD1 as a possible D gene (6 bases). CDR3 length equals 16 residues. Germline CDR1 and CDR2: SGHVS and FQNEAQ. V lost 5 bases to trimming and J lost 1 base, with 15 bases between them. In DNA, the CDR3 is TGTGCCAGCAGCCGGGACCGACAGGCAAGCAATCAGCCCCAGCATTTT. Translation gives CASSRDRQASNQPQHF.

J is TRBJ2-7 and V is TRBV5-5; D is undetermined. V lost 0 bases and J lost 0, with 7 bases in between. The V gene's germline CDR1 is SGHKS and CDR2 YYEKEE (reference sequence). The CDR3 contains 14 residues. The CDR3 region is CASSLEAASYEQYF. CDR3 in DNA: TGTGCCAGCAGCTTGGAGGCAGCCTCCTACGAGCAGTACTTC.

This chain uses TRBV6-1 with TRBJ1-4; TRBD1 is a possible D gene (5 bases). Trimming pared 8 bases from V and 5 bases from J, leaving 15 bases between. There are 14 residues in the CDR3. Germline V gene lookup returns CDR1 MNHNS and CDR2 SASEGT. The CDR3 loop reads CASLRGNQNEKLFF. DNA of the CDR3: TGTGCCAGCCTCCGGGGCAACCAGAATGAAAAACTGTTTTTT.

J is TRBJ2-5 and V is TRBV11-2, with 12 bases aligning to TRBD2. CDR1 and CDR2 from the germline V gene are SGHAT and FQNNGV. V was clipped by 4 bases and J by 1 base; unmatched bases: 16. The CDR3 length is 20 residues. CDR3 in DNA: TGTGCCAGCAGCTACGACGGGCTAGCGGGAGGGCCGATGCGCCAAGAGACCCAGTACTTC. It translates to CASSYDGLAGGPMRQETQYF.

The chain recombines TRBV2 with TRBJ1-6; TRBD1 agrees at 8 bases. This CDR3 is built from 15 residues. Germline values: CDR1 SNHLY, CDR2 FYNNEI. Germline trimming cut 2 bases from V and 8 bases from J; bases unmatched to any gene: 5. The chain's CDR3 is CASSEFRGRDSPLHF. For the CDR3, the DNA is TGTGCCAGCAGTGAATTCAGGGGGCGCGATTCACCCCTCCACTTT.

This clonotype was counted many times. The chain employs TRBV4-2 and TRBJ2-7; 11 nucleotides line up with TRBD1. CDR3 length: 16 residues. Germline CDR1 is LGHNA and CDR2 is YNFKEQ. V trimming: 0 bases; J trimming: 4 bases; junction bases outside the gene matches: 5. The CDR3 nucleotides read TGTGCCAGCAGCCAAGAAGGCGGGGACAGGGGGTACGAGCAGTACTTC. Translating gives CASSQEGGDRGYEQYF.

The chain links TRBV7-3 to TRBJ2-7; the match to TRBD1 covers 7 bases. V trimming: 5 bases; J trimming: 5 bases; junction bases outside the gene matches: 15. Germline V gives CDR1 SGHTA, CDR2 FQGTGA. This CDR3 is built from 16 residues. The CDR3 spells CASSATFPGQLNEQYF. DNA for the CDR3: TGTGCCAGCAGCGCCACATTTCCGGGACAGCTCAACGAGCAGTACTTC.

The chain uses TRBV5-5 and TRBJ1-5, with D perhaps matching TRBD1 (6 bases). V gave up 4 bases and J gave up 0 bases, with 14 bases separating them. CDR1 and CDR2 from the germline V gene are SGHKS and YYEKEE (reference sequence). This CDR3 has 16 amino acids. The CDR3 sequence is CASSPRQASSNQPQHF. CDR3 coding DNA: TGTGCCAGCAGCCCGCGACAGGCGTCTAGCAATCAGCCCCAGCATTTT.

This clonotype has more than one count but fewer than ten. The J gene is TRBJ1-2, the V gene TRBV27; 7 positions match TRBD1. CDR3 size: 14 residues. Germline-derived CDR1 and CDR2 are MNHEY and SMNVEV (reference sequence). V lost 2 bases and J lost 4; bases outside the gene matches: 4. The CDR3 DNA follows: TGTGCCAGCAGTTTAGGGACAGAAGGCTATGGCTACACCTTC. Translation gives CASSLGTEGYGYTF.

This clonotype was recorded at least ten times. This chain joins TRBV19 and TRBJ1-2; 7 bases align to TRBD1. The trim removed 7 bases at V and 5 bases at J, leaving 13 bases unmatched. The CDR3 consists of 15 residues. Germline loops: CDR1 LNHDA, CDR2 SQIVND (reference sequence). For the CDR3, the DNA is TGTGCCAGTACTACCCGGGACAGAGGAAATTATGGCTACACCTTC. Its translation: CASTTRDRGNYGYTF.

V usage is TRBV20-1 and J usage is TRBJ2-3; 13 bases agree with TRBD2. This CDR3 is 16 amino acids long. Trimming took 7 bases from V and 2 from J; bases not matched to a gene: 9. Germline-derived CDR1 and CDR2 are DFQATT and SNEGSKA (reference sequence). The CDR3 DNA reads TGCAGTGTGAAGGGACTAGCGGGGTGGAACACAGATACGCAGTATTTT. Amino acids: CSVKGLAGWNTDTQYF.

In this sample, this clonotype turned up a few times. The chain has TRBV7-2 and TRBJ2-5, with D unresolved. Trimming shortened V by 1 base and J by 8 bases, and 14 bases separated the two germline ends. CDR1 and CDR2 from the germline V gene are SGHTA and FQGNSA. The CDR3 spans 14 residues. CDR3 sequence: CASSLVTPGDTQYF. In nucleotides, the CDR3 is TGTGCCAGCAGCTTAGTAACACCAGGAGATACCCAGTACTTC.